A selection of T cell receptor beta chains follows, all from one sample in a study of regulatory T cells in long-lasting Graves disease. TCRdb fed the multiplex PCR reads into MiXCR, producing one record per CDR3 protein. This table holds about 620,000 distinct CDR3 sequences, 15% to 20% found once. These data also formed part of another study, on T cells in Graves' hyperthyroidism and ophthalmopathy.

Sequencing was performed on peripheral blood mononuclear cells (PBMCs), taken at new diagnosis, from a patient treated with antithyroid drugs. The receptor set was obtained from a woman aged 30 to 39 with Graves disease. Each CDR3 is given with its conserved first and last residue. D genes are given only for firm matches. Expanded clones are given a class, and other clones once, few, many or no size at all.

>many|TRBJ2-2|-|TRBV5-1
CASSRLGDTGELFF
TGCGCCAGCAGCCGACTTGGGGACACCGGGGAGCTGTTTTTT
>-|TRBJ2-5|-|TRBV27
CASSDRTPETQYF
TGTGCCAGCAGCGACAGGACTCCCGAGACCCAGTACTTC
>-|TRBJ1-4|-|TRBV30
CAWRMATNEKLFF
TGTGCCTGGAGGATGGCAACTAATGAAAAACTGTTTTTT
>-|TRBJ2-7|TRBD2|TRBV7-6
CASSLRGGPEQYF
TGTGCCAGCAGCCTCCGGGGGGGCCCCGAGCAGTACTTC
>many|TRBJ2-7|-|TRBV28
CASSTTSYEQYF
TGTGCCAGCTCCACCACCTCCTACGAGCAGTACTTC
>many|TRBJ1-5|-|TRBV30
CAWSVRQMSYSNQPQHF
TGTGCCTGGAGTGTTCGGCAGATGAGCTATAGCAATCAGCCCCAGCATTTT
>-|TRBJ1-5|-|TRBV5-1
CASSFERTQPQHF
TGTGCCAGCAGCTTCGAAAGAACTCAGCCCCAGCATTTT
>-|TRBJ1-6|-|TRBV12-3/TRBV12-4
CASNFASPLHF
TGTGCCAGCAATTTTGCGTCACCCCTCCACTTT
>many|TRBJ1-2|TRBD1|TRBV28
CASRNDRGLFDYGYTF
TGTGCCAGCAGGAATGACAGGGGGTTATTTGACTATGGCTACACCTTC
>many|TRBJ2-5|TRBD1|TRBV7-8
CASPRTGGDLETQYF
TGTGCCAGCCCCCGGACAGGGGGCGATTTGGAGACCCAGTACTTC
>-|TRBJ2-7|-|TRBV9
CASSPFDSPYEQYF
TGTGCCAGCAGCCCCTTTGACAGTCCCTACGAGCAGTACTTC
>-|TRBJ2-7|-|TRBV5-4
CASSPWTAANEQYF
TGTGCCAGCAGCCCCTGGACAGCCGCCAACGAGCAGTACTTC
>many|TRBJ1-4|-|TRBV12-3/TRBV12-4
CASRSPGPLPATNEKLFF
TGTGCCAGCAGGTCACCGGGACCCCTCCCAGCAACTAATGAAAAACTGTTTTTT
>many|TRBJ2-1|TRBD2|TRBV14
CASSQGREAYRFNEQFF
TGTGCCAGCAGCCAGGGTCGGGAGGCCTATCGGTTCAATGAGCAGTTCTTC
>-|TRBJ2-3|TRBD1|TRBV20-1
CNATGTGGPDTQYF
TGCAATGCTACCGGGACAGGGGGACCAGATACGCAGTATTTT
>few|TRBJ2-3|TRBD2|TRBV6-2/TRBV6-3
CASSTSGSPDTQYF
TGTGCCAGCTCGACTAGCGGGAGTCCAGATACGCAGTATTTT
>many|TRBJ1-1|-|TRBV6-1
CASTANTEAFF
TGTGCCAGCACCGCGAACACTGAAGCTTTCTTT
>-|TRBJ2-3|-|TRBV5-1
CASSQRTETDTQCF
TGCGCCAGCAGCCAAAGGACGGAAACAGATACGCAGTGTTTT
>-|TRBJ2-5|-|TRBV18
CASSPRKRVQETQYF
TGTGCCAGCTCACCACGCAAGCGGGTACAAGAGACCCAGTACTTC
>many|TRBJ1-5|TRBD1|TRBV30
CAWSSQGGPQHF
TGTGCCTGGAGTTCGCAGGGGGGACCCCAGCATTTT
>many|TRBJ2-3|-|TRBV28
CASSLRGVGTDTQYF
TGTGCCAGCAGCCTCAGGGGGGTCGGAACAGATACGCAGTATTTT
>many|TRBJ2-7|TRBD2|TRBV7-9
CASSSGTSFDEQYF
TGTGCCAGCAGTTCCGGGACTAGCTTCGACGAGCAGTACTTC
>many|TRBJ1-6|-|TRBV2
CASASGWGWDSPLHF
TGTGCCAGTGCGTCGGGCTGGGGCTGGGATTCACCCCTCCACTTT
>-|TRBJ1-4|-|TRBV9
CASSVAGTTNEKLFF
TGTGCCAGCAGCGTAGCTGGGACAACTAATGAAAAACTGTTTTTT
>-|TRBJ2-2|TRBD1|TRBV27
CASRTGTANTGELFF
TGTGCCAGCAGAACCGGGACAGCGAACACCGGGGAGCTGTTTTTT
>many|TRBJ2-1|TRBD2|TRBV20-1
CSARGAGRAGSEQFF
TGCAGTGCTAGAGGGGCCGGGAGGGCCGGTAGTGAGCAGTTCTTC
>once|TRBJ2-1|TRBD2|TRBV5-1
CASSLVGTLAGGNEQFF
TGCGCCAGCAGCCTGGTCGGTACATTGGCGGGAGGCAATGAGCAGTTCTTC
>-|TRBJ2-1|TRBD2|TRBV20-1
CSARGTSGVTAYNEQFF
TGCAGTGCTAGAGGGACTAGTGGGGTTACCGCATACAATGAGCAGTTCTTC
>many|TRBJ1-1|-|TRBV3-1
CASSQAGANTEAFF
TGTGCCAGCAGCCAGGCGGGTGCGAACACTGAAGCTTTCTTT
>few|TRBJ1-6|-|TRBV20-1
CSAARTRDNSPLHF
TGCAGTGCTGCAAGAACTAGAGATAATTCACCCCTCCACTTT
>many|TRBJ1-4|-|TRBV7-9
CASSFAGNNEKLFF
TGTGCCAGCAGCTTCGCTGGAAACAATGAAAAACTGTTTTTT
>-|TRBJ1-2|-|TRBV19
CASRGVNRVDYGYTF
TGTGCCAGTAGGGGAGTCAACAGGGTGGACTATGGCTACACCTTC
>-|TRBJ2-3|-|TRBV2
CASSGGPKTGPLTDTQYF
TGTGCCAGCAGTGGGGGGCCAAAGACGGGTCCCCTCACAGATACGCAGTATTTT
>many|TRBJ1-1|-|TRBV7-9
CASEGNTEAFF
TGTGCCAGCGAGGGGAACACTGAAGCTTTCTTT
>-|TRBJ2-7|-|TRBV20-1
CSAHTGLVYEQYF
TGCAGTGCTCACACAGGGTTAGTCTACGAGCAGTACTTC
>many|TRBJ1-4|-|TRBV24-1
CATSDGLRSEKLFF
TGTGCCACCAGTGACGGACTAAGAAGTGAAAAACTGTTTTTT
>-|TRBJ2-7|-|TRBV5-1
CASRESGHSLYEQYF
TGCGCCAGCAGGGAGTCTGGGCATTCCCTCTACGAGCAGTACTTC
>many|TRBJ2-4|TRBD1|TRBV20-1
CSARGIRDREYIQYF
TGCAGTGCTAGGGGAATCCGGGACAGGGAATACATTCAGTACTTC
>many|TRBJ2-5|TRBD2|TRBV29-1
CGGGLGETQYF
TGCGGCGGGGGGTTGGGAGAGACCCAGTACTTC
>many|TRBJ1-6|-|TRBV28
CASSRYYNSPLHF
TGTGCCAGCAGTCGATACTATAATTCACCCCTCCACTTT
>many|TRBJ2-7|-|TRBV28
CASSFIQAAPPYEQYF
TGTGCCAGCAGTTTCATACAGGCCGCGCCGCCCTACGAGCAGTACTTC
>few|TRBJ1-5|-|TRBV19
CASRAGGQPQHF
TGTGCCAGTCGGGCGGGGGGTCAGCCCCAGCATTTT
>few|TRBJ2-7|-|TRBV5-1
CASSFDGNYEQYF
TGCGCCAGCAGCTTTGACGGAAACTACGAGCAGTACTTC
>many|TRBJ2-7|-|TRBV3-1
CASSQELSYEQYF
TGTGCCAGCAGCCAAGAGCTATCCTACGAGCAGTACTTC
>many|TRBJ1-1|-|TRBV27
CASSSSLGGLANTEAFF
TGTGCCAGCAGTTCTAGCTTGGGGGGGCTGGCGAACACTGAAGCTTTCTTT
>many|TRBJ2-1|TRBD1|TRBV24-1
CATSDRPGQGRSSSYNEQFF
TGTGCCACCAGTGATCGTCCGGGACAGGGTCGCTCAAGCTCCTACAATGAGCAGTTCTTC